Below are 11 T cell receptor beta chains sequenced from a single sample in a study of blood T cell repertoires in COVID-19. Data came from immunoSEQ multiplex PCR; TCRdb stores just in-frame clones and leaves some out. The repertoire holds roughly 100,000 clones, with roughly 89% as singletons. What was sequenced was peripheral blood. The receptors were gathered from a woman at least 80 years old with active COVID-19.

The chain links TRBV25-1 to TRBJ1-6; D is ambiguous. V was pared by 0 bases and J by 10 bases, with 13 bases between. Germline V gives CDR1 MGHDK, CDR2 SYGVNS. This CDR3 has 15 amino acids. Written as DNA, the CDR3 is TGTGCCAGCAGTGAATATCCACAGTCCACGTCACCCCTCCACTTT. It yields the protein CASSEYPQSTSPLHF.

The chain employs TRBV3-1 (or the pseudogene TRBV3-2) and TRBJ1-1; no definite D call. V lost 3 bases, J lost 3 bases, and 11 bases lay in between. CDR3 length equals 14 residues. CDR1 and CDR2 from the germline V gene are LGHDT and YNNKEL (reference sequence). In DNA form, the CDR3 reads TGTGCCAGCAGCCACCCCGGGGTACACACTGAAGCTTTCTTT. Residues: CASSHPGVHTEAFF.

As concerns this clone: This CDR3 is also generated by other DNA sequences in the sample. CDR3 protein: CASSPPGTGAYEQYF. CDR3 sequence (DNA): TGTGCCAGCTCACCCCCTGGGACAGGTGCCTACGAGCAGTACTTC. V is TRBV18 and J is TRBJ2-7; 8 nucleotides agree with TRBD1. V gave up 3 bases and J gave up 2 bases; unmatched junction bases: 6. Germline V gene sequence: CDR1 KGHSH, CDR2 LQKENI. CDR3 length: 15 amino acids.

The V gene is TRBV7-9, the J gene TRBJ1-6; 10 positions agree with TRBD1. The CDR3 runs to 14 residues. Germline lookup yields CDR1 SEHNR and CDR2 FQNEAQ (reference sequence). Germline trimming cut 5 bases from V and 8 bases from J; bases unmatched to any gene: 3. Here the CDR3 DNA reads TGTGCCAGCAGCCGGGACAGGGGTGATTCACCCCTCCACTTT. Translation gives CASSRDRGDSPLHF.

A few counts support this clone. V and J are TRBV20-1 and TRBJ1-6; 9 nucleotides match TRBD1. V lost 3 bases, J lost 7 bases, and 4 bases stayed unmatched. Germline V gene sequence: CDR1 DFQATT, CDR2 SNEGSKA (reference sequence). The CDR3 totals 14 residues. The CDR3 nucleotides read TGCAGTGCTAGTTTCGACAGGGGGAATTCACCCCTCCACTTT. Protein: CSASFDRGNSPLHF.

The chain couples TRBV10-2 to TRBJ2-2; possibly TRBD2 for D (6 bases). The CDR3 totals 14 residues. The germline gives CDR1 WSHSY, CDR2 SAAADI. V lost 6 bases to trimming and J lost 4 bases, with 12 bases between them. The CDR3 nucleotides read TGCGCCAGCAGGGGGGGAGTTGGCACCGGGGAGCTGTTTTTT. Its protein is CASRGGVGTGELFF.

The chain carries TRBV5-5 and TRBJ1-1; D is uncertain. V was trimmed by 2 bases and J by 1 base, leaving 6 bases between them. CDR3 length: 13 residues. CDR1 is SGHKS, CDR2 YYEKEE, per germline (reference sequence). CDR3 bases: TGTGCCAGCAGCTTACCGGGGAACACTGAAGCTTTCTTT. Translated: CASSLPGNTEAFF.

As DNA, the CDR3 is TGTGCCAGTAACCAACCAGGGGGCGCTGACTATGGCTACACCTTC. Translation: CASNQPGGADYGYTF. J is TRBJ1-2 and V is TRBV19, with 8 bases lining up with TRBD1. In germline, CDR1 is LNHDA, CDR2 SQIVND (reference sequence). The V gene end was trimmed by 7 bases and the J gene end by 3 bases; junction bases not matched to a gene: 10. This CDR3 is built from 15 residues.

This clone showed up just once. The V gene is TRBV6-6, the J gene TRBJ1-2; a weak D match, TRBD1 (5 bases). The germline gives CDR1 MNHNY, CDR2 SVGAGI (reference sequence). V lost 5 bases and J 4 bases, leaving 17 bases between the germline ends. This CDR3 region has 15 residues. CDR3 in DNA: TGTGCCAGCAGTAATTCTTTGACAGCCTCCTATGGCTACACCTTC. Protein sequence: CASSNSLTASYGYTF.

The V call is TRBV7-2, the J call TRBJ2-1; 9 bases are shared with TRBD2. With 2 bases clipped from V and 9 bases from J, the junction kept 17 bases outside the gene matches. The length of the CDR3 is 18 residues. Germline lookup yields CDR1 SGHTA and CDR2 FQGNSA. CDR3 region: CASSLRSLSGRRNVEQFF. The CDR3 DNA is TGTGCCAGCAGCTTAAGAAGTCTGAGCGGGAGGAGGAACGTTGAGCAGTTCTTC.

The rearrangement uses TRBV11-3 and TRBJ2-1; perhaps TRBD1 as D (6 bases). The CDR3 is made up of 13 amino acids. Germline-derived CDR1 and CDR2 are SGHNT and YENEEA. With 4 bases removed from V and 8 bases from J, the gap between germline ends came to 12 bases. DNA of the CDR3: TGTGCCAGCAGCTCGACAGGTTATCATGAGCAGTTCTTC. Translation: CASSSTGYHEQFF.